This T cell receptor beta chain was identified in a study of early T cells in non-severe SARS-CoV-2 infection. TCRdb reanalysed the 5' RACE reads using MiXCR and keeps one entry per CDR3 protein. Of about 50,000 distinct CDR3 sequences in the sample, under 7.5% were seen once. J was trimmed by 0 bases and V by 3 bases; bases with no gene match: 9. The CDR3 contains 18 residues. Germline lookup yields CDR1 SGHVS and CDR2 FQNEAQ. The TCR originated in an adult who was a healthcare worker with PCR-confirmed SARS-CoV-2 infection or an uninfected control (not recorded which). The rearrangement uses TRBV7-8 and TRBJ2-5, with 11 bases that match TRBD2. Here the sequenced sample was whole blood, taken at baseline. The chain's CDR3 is CASSFRGLAEAYQETQYF. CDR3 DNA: TGTGCCAGCAGCTTCCGGGGACTAGCGGAGGCGTACCAAGAGACCCAGTACTTC.